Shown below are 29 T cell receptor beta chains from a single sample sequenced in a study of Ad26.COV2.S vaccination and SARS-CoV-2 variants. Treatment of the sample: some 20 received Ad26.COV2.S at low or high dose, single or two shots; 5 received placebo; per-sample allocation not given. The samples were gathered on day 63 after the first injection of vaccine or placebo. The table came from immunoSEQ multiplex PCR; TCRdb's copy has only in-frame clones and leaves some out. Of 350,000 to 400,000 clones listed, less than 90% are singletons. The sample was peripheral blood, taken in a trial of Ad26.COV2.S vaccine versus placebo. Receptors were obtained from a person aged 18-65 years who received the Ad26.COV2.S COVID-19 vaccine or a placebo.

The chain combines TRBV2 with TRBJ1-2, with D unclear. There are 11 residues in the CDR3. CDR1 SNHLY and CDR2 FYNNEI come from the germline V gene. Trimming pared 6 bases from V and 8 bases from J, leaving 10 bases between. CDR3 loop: CASRPSGGYTF. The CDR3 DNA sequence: TGTGCCAGCAGACCATCGGGGGGCTACACCTTC.

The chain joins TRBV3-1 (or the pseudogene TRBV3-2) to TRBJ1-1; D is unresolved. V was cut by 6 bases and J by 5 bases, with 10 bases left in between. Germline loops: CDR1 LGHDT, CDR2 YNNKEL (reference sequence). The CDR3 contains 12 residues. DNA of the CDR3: TGTGCCAGCAGGGGATTATGGACTGAAGCTTTCTTT. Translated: CASRGLWTEAFF.

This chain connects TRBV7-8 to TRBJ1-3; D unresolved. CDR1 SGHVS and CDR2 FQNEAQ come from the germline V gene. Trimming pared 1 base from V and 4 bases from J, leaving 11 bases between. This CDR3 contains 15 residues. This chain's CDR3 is CASSLGWFGGNTIYF. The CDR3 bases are TGTGCCAGCAGCTTAGGTTGGTTCGGCGGAAACACCATATATTTT.

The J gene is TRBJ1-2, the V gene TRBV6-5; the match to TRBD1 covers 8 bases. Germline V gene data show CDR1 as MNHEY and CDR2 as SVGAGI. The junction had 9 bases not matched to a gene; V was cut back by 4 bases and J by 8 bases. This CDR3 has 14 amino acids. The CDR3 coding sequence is TGTGCCAGCAGTTCCCAGGGGGCAGGGTTAGGCTACACCTTC. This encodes CASSSQGAGLGYTF.

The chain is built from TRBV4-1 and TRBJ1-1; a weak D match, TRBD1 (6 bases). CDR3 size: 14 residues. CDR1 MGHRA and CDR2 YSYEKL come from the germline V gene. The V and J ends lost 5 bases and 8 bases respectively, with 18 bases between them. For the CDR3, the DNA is TGCGCCAGCAGCACAACCGGGACAACCACCGAAGCTTTCTTT. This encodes CASSTTGTTTEAFF.

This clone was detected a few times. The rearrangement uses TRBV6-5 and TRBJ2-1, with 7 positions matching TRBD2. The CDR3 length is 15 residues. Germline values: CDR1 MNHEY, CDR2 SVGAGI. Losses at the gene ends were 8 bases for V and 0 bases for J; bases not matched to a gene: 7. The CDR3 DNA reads TGTGCCAGCGTTAGCGGGTTAAGCTCCTACAATGAGCAGTTCTTC. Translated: CASVSGLSSYNEQFF.

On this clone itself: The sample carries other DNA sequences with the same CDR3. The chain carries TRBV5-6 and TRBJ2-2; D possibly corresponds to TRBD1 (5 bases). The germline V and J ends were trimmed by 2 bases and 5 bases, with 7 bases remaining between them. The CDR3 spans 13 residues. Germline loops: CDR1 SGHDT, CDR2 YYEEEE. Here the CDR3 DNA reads TGTGCCAGCAGCTTAGGGGTTACCGGGGAGCTGTTTTTT. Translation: CASSLGVTGELFF.

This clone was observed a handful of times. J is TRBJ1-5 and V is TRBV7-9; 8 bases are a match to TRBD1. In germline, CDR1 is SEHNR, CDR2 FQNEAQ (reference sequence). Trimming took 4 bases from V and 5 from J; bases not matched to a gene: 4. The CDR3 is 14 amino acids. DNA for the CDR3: TGTGCCAGCAGCTCAGGGGGCGCGTATCAGCCCCAGCATTTT. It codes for CASSSGGAYQPQHF.

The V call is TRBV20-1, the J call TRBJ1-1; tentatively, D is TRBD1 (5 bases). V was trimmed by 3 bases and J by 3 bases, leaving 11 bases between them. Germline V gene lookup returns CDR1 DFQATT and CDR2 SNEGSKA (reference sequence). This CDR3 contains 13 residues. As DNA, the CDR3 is TGCAGTGCTAGTCCCAGGGCGGACACTGAAGCTTTCTTT. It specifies CSASPRADTEAFF.

This chain's CDR3 is CASSLDTGELFF. CDR3 bases: TGTGCCAGCAGCTTAGACACCGGGGAGCTGTTTTTT. The rearrangement uses TRBV5-6 and TRBJ2-2; D is ambiguous. V was pared by 2 bases and J by 3 bases, with 2 bases between. Germline V gives CDR1 SGHDT, CDR2 YYEEEE. CDR3 length equals 12 residues.

The CDR3 here is CASSGGRYEQYF. The CDR3 bases are TGTGCCAGCAGCGGTGGGCGGTACGAGCAGTACTTC. The chain uses TRBV6-5 and TRBJ2-7; D is ambiguous. The CDR3 length is 12 residues. CDR1 MNHEY and CDR2 SVGAGI come from the germline V gene. The V end was cut by 6 bases, the J end by 4 bases, with 10 bases between.

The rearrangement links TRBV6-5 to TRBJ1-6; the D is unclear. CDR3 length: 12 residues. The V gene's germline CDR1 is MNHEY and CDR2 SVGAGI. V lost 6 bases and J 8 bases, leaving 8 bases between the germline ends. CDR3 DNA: TGTGCCAGCAGGCGCAGAGATTCACCCCTCCACTTT. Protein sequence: CASRRRDSPLHF.

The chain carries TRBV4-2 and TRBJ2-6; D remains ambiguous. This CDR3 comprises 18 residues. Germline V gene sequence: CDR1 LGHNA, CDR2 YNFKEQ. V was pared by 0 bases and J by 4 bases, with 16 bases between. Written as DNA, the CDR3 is TGTGCCAGCAGCCAAGATCAGCTGGAGCATAGGGGGGCCAACGTCCTGACTTTC. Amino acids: CASSQDQLEHRGANVLTF.

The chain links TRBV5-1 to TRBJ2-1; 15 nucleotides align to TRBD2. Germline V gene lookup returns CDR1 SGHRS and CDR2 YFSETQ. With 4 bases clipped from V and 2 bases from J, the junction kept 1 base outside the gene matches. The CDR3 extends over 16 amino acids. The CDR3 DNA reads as TGCGCCAGCAGCCGGACTAGCGGGGGGGCCTACAATGAGCAGTTCTTC. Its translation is CASSRTSGGAYNEQFF.

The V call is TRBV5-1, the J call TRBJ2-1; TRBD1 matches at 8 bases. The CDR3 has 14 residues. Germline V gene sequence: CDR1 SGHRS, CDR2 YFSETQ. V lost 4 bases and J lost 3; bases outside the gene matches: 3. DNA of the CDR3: TGCGCCAGCAGCCAGGACAGGGTCTACAATGAGCAGTTCTTC. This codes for CASSQDRVYNEQFF.

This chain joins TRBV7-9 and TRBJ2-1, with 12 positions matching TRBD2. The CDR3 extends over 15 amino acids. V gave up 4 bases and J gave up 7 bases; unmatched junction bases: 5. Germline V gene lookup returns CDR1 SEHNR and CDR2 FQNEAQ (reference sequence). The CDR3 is CASSYLAGGPNEQFF. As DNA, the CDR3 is TGTGCCAGCAGCTATCTAGCGGGGGGGCCAAATGAGCAGTTCTTC.

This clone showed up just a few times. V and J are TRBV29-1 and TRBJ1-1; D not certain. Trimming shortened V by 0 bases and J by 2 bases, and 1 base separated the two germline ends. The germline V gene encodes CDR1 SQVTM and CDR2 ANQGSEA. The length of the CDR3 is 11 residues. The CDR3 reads CSVEENTEAFF. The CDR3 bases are TGCAGCGTTGAAGAAAACACTGAAGCTTTCTTT.

In DNA form, the CDR3 reads TGTGCCAGCAGGAGGACTACCACAGATACGCAGTATTTT. Residues: CASRRTTTDTQYF. The chain recombines TRBV12-3 or TRBV12-4 with TRBJ2-3; D may be TRBD2 (6 bases). This CDR3 comprises 13 residues. V shed 6 bases and J shed 2 bases, with 9 bases lying between them.

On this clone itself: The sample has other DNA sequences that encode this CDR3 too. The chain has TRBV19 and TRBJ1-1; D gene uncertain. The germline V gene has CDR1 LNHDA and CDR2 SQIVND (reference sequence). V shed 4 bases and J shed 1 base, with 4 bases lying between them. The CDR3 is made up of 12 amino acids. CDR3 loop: CASSTGNTEAFF. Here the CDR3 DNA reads TGTGCCAGTAGTACCGGGAACACTGAAGCTTTCTTT.

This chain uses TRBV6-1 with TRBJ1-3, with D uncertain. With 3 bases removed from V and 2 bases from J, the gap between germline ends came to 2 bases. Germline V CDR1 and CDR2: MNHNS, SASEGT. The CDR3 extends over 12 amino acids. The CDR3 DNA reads TGTGCCAGCAGTGATGCTGGAAACACCATATATTTT. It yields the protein CASSDAGNTIYF.

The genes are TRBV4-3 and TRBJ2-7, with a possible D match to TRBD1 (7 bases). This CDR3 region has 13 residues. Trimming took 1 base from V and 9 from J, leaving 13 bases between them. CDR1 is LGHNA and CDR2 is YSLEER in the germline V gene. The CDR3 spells CASSQGGDRRQYF. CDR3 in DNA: TGCGCCAGCAGCCAAGGGGGGGACAGACGGCAGTACTTC.

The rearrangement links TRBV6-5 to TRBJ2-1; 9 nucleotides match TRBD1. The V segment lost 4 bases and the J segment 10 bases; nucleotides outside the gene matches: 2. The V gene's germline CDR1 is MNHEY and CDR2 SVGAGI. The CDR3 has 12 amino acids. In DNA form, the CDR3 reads TGTGCCAGCAGTTTAACAGGGGGCGAGCAGTTCTTC. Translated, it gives CASSLTGGEQFF.

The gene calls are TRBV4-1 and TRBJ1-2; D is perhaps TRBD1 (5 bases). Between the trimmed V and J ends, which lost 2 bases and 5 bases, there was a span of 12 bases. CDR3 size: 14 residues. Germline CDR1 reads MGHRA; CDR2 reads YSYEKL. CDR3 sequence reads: CASSQPGTVYGYTF. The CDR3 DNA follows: TGCGCCAGCAGCCAACCCGGGACGGTTTATGGCTACACCTTC.

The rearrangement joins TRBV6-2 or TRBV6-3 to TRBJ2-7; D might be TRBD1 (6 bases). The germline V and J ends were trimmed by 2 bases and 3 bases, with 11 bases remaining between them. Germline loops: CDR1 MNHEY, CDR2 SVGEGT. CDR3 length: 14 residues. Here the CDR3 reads CASSYIDRYYEQYF. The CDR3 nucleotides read TGTGCCAGCAGTTACATCGACAGGTACTACGAGCAGTACTTC.

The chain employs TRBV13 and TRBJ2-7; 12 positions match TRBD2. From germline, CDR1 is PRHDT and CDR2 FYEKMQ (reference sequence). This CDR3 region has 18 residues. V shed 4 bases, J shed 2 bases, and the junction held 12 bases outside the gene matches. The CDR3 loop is CASSSQSRLAGATYEQYF. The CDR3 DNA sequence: TGTGCCAGCAGCTCTCAAAGCCGACTAGCGGGGGCGACCTACGAGCAGTACTTC.

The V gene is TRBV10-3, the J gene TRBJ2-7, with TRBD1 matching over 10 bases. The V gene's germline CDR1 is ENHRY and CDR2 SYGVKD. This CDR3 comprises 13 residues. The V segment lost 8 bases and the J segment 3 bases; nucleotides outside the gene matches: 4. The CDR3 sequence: CAIGRDRGYEQYF. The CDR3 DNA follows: TGTGCCATCGGTCGGGACAGGGGCTACGAGCAGTACTTC.

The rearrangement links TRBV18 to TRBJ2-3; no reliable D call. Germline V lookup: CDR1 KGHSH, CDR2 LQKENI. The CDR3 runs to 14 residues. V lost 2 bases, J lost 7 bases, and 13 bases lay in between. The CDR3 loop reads CASSPVGPPNTQYF. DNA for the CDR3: TGTGCCAGCTCACCAGTAGGGCCCCCAAATACGCAGTATTTT.

The CDR3 is CASSSTGDRTDTQYF. The CDR3 bases are TGCGCCAGCAGCTCTACAGGGGACCGCACAGATACGCAGTATTTT. The rearrangement joins TRBV5-1 to TRBJ2-3; TRBD1 matches 7 bases. The CDR3 totals 15 residues. Germline assignment: CDR1 SGHRS and CDR2 YFSETQ. V gave up 3 bases and J gave up 1 base; unmatched junction bases: 5.

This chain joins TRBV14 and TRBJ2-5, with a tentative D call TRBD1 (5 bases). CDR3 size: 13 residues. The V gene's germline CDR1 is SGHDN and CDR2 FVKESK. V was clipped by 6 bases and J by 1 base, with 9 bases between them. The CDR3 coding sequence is TGTGCCAGCAGAAGAGACAGCCAAGAGACCCAGTACTTC. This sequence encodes CASRRDSQETQYF.